The 24 T cell receptor beta chains reported below all come from one sample, sequenced in a study of memory CD4+ T cells and cytomegalovirus serostatus. The method was immunoSEQ multiplex PCR; TCRdb's version includes in-frame clones alone and lacks a portion of them. The sample carries about 58,000 clones, more than 70% recorded once. The sort gate was single viable CD3+CD4+CD8-CD45RO+ cells for memory CD4+ T cells. The material sequenced was memory CD4+ T cells from blood. The source is an adult in good health and CMV-seronegative. Some clones in this sample may be carry-over from other donors' samples.

The V gene is TRBV6-5, the J gene TRBJ2-3, with 9 bases matching TRBD1. Per germline, CDR1 MNHEY and CDR2 SVGAGI. Trimming at V came to 5 bases and at J to 2 bases, leaving 5 bases not matched to a gene. CDR3 length: 15 residues. In DNA, the CDR3 is TGTGCCAGCAGTCAGGACAGGGGCCTCACAGATACGCAGTATTTT. Encoded protein: CASSQDRGLTDTQYF.

The rearrangement joins TRBV28 to TRBJ1-5; 7 positions agree with TRBD1. The CDR3 covers 17 residues. Looked up from germline, CDR1 is MDHEN and CDR2 is SYDVKM. The J segment lost 3 bases and the V segment lost 2 bases, leaving 10 bases of the junction unmatched. The CDR3 sequence: CASSLHTTGPHNQPQHF. The CDR3 DNA sequence: TGTGCCAGCAGTTTACACACGACAGGGCCCCACAATCAGCCCCAGCATTTT.

This clone came up a few times. This chain connects TRBV7-2 to TRBJ2-2; D perhaps matches TRBD1 (5 bases). This CDR3 has 15 residues. The V end was cut by 3 bases, the J end by 3 bases, with 11 bases between. Germline lookup yields CDR1 SGHTA and CDR2 FQGNSA. CDR3 nucleotide sequence: TGTGCCAGCAGCTTTAAGGGGCGCGACACCGGGGAGCTGTTTTTT. This encodes CASSFKGRDTGELFF.

The rearrangement uses TRBV6-6 and TRBJ2-3, with D possibly TRBD2 on 5 matching bases. V shed 5 bases and J shed 5 bases, with 20 bases lying between them. This CDR3 has 16 residues. In germline, CDR1 is MNHNY, CDR2 SVGAGI (reference sequence). The CDR3 DNA sequence: TGTGCCAGCAGTCAAAGGCCCACTAGGGCCGGAGATACGCAGTATTTT. As protein: CASSQRPTRAGDTQYF.

V and J are TRBV10-1 and TRBJ1-3, with TRBD1 identical over 8 bases. V lost 6 bases to trimming and J lost 8 bases; unmatched junction nucleotides: 6. CDR3 size: 13 residues. The germline CDR1 and CDR2 sequences are WNHNN and SYGVQD (reference sequence). The CDR3 nucleotides are TGCGCCAGCAGGAAGGGACAGGCGGACACCATATATTTT. Translating it yields CASRKGQADTIYF.

In this sample, this clone turned up a few times. This chain uses TRBV29-1 with TRBJ1-2, with D possibly being TRBD1 (5 bases). Trimming left V 6 bases short and J 4 bases short, with 18 bases between. In germline, CDR1 is SQVTM, CDR2 ANQGSEA. This CDR3 has 14 amino acids. The CDR3 loop is CSVWGTEAAYGYTF. The CDR3 nucleotides read TGCAGCGTGTGGGGGACGGAGGCCGCCTATGGCTACACCTTC.

The J gene is TRBJ2-5, the V gene TRBV5-1; D may match TRBD1 or TRBD2 (5 bases each). The CDR3 runs 16 residues. The V end lost 0 bases, the J end lost 5 bases, and 17 bases lay between the germline ends. In germline, CDR1 is SGHRS, CDR2 YFSETQ. CDR3 nucleotide sequence: TGCGCCAGCAGCTTGGAGGGGAGTAAGGCATCGGAGACCCAGTACTTC. Its protein product is CASSLEGSKASETQYF.

Only one count was recorded for this clone. The chain uses TRBV7-2 and TRBJ2-2, with 15 bases lining up with TRBD2. The CDR3 loop spans 19 amino acids. Unmatched junction bases numbered 11, after V lost 5 bases and J lost 4 bases. CDR1 SGHTA and CDR2 FQGNSA come from the germline V gene. The CDR3 bases are TGTGCCAGCAGCGCACGGACTAGCGGGAGGGGGGGGAGCACCGGGGAGCTGTTTTTT. This encodes CASSARTSGRGGSTGELFF.

The table lists this clone with a few counts. This chain uses TRBV4-3 with TRBJ2-1; D perhaps matches TRBD2 (5 bases). Trimming removed 0 bases from V and 0 bases from J, with 9 bases in between. The germline V gene has CDR1 LGHNA and CDR2 YSLEER. The CDR3 extends over 16 amino acids. The CDR3 bases are TGCGCCAGCAGCCAAGAGGCAAGCGGCTCCTACAATGAGCAGTTCTTC. It encodes CASSQEASGSYNEQFF.

This clone was observed a single time. The chain couples TRBV19 to TRBJ1-5, with D possibly TRBD1 on 5 matching bases. V was cut by 5 bases and J by 4 bases, with 12 bases left in between. Germline CDR1 and CDR2: LNHDA and SQIVND (reference sequence). CDR3 length: 14 amino acids. CDR3 sequence reads: CASSPGLPNQPQHF. Written as DNA, the CDR3 is TGTGCCAGTAGTCCGGGACTTCCAAATCAGCCCCAGCATTTT.

Regarding this clone: One junction end disagrees with the germline gene, perhaps due to a read error. The chain joins TRBV7-7 to TRBJ2-2; D is perhaps TRBD2 (7 bases). The CDR3 covers 15 residues. CDR1 SSHAT and CDR2 FNYEAQ come from the germline V gene (reference sequence). The CDR3 loop reads CASSPGGGTAGELFF. Here the CDR3 DNA reads TGTGCTAGCAGCCCGGGGGGCGGGACGGCCGGGGAGCTGTTTTTT. Based on the CDR3 plus reference TRBV7-7 and TRBJ2-2, the full variable domain is GAGVSQSPRYKVTKRGQDVTLRCDPISSHATLYWYQQALGQGPEFLTYFNYEAQPDKSGLPSDRFSAERPEGSISTLTIQRTEQRDSAMYRCASSPGGGTAGELFFGEGSRLTVL.

The chain links TRBV5-1 to TRBJ2-7; 7 positions match TRBD2. Germline CDR1 reads SGHRS; CDR2 reads YFSETQ. The CDR3 is made up of 15 amino acids. V was clipped by 4 bases and J by 3 bases; unmatched bases: 10. The DNA for the CDR3 is TGCGCCAGCAGCGGCCTCGCTAGCGGAAACTACGAGCAGTACTTC. Amino acid sequence: CASSGLASGNYEQYF.

CDR3 loop: CASSARVLSMNTEAFF. The CDR3 nucleotides are TGTGCCAGTAGTGCCCGGGTCCTTTCCATGAACACTGAAGCTTTCTTT. This chain links TRBV19 with TRBJ1-1; D uncertain. Per germline, CDR1 LNHDA and CDR2 SQIVND (reference sequence). This CDR3 is built from 16 residues. V dropped 5 bases and J dropped 0 bases, with 16 bases sitting between them.

The genes are TRBV28 and TRBJ2-3; D uncertain. Germline CDR1 and CDR2: MDHEN and SYDVKM. The V gene lost 3 bases and the J gene lost 4 bases, with 2 bases spanning the gap. This CDR3 spans 11 amino acids. CDR3 loop: CASSLADTQYF. The CDR3 DNA reads TGTGCCAGCAGTTTGGCAGATACGCAGTATTTT. Drawing the rest from reference TRBV28 and TRBJ2-3, the complete variable domain is DVKVTQSSRYLVKRTGEKVFLECVQDMDHENMFWYRQDPGLGLRLIYFSYDVKMKEKGDIPEGYSVSREKKERFSLILESASTNQTSMYLCASSLADTQYFGPGTRLTVL.

The rearrangement joins TRBV19 to TRBJ1-1; 7 bases align to TRBD1. The V and J ends lost 6 bases and 4 bases, in that order; junction bases with no gene match: 5. Germline V gives CDR1 LNHDA, CDR2 SQIVND (reference sequence). CDR3 length: 13 residues. CDR3 protein: CASRGQTLTEAFF. The CDR3 region has the DNA TGTGCCAGTAGGGGACAGACCCTCACTGAAGCTTTCTTT.

This sequence joins TRBV5-1 and TRBJ1-4; D call uncertain. The ends were cut back, 0 bases at V and 8 bases at J, with 11 bases in the middle. The CDR3 is 14 amino acids. The germline V gene encodes CDR1 SGHRS and CDR2 YFSETQ. The CDR3 protein is CASSLEGGREKLFF. CDR3 coding DNA: TGCGCCAGCAGCTTGGAGGGTGGCCGGGAAAAACTGTTTTTT.

This sequence joins TRBV18 and TRBJ1-1; 8 positions match TRBD1. CDR1 is KGHSH and CDR2 is LQKENI in the germline V gene. The ends lost 1 base at V and 5 bases at J; junction bases unmatched: 15. The CDR3 has 18 amino acids. The CDR3 bases are TGTGCCAGCTCACCACGGGCAGGGGGCGAAATGGTGGGGACTGAAGCTTTCTTT. Translation gives CASSPRAGGEMVGTEAFF. Supplemented by reference TRBV18 and TRBJ1-1, the full variable domain reads NAGVMQNPRHLVRRRGQEARLRCSPMKGHSHVYWYRQLPEEGLKFMVYLQKENIIDESGMPKERFSAEFPKEGPSILRIQQVVRGDSAAYFCASSPRAGGEMVGTEAFFGQGTRLTVV.

The CDR3 coding sequence is TGTGCCAGCAGCTTAGATACGGGGCCCTACAATGAGCAGTTCTTC. This sequence encodes CASSLDTGPYNEQFF. The chain uses TRBV11-2 and TRBJ2-1; D tentatively fits TRBD1 or TRBD2 (5 bases each). Germline lookup yields CDR1 SGHAT and CDR2 FQNNGV. V was clipped by 0 bases and J by 2 bases, with 8 bases between them. This CDR3 is 15 amino acids long.

A few counts support this clone. The J gene is TRBJ1-6, the V gene TRBV19, with D unresolved. Trimming cost V 3 bases and J 7 bases, with 13 bases left between them. Germline assignment: CDR1 LNHDA and CDR2 SQIVND (reference sequence). The CDR3 runs 15 residues. The CDR3 here is CASSMDGSRNSPLHF. The CDR3 DNA follows: TGTGCCAGTAGTATGGACGGGAGCAGGAATTCACCCCTCCACTTT.

This rearrangement joins TRBV27 to TRBJ1-5; a weak D match, TRBD1 (5 bases). Trimming removed 4 bases from V and 6 bases from J, with 13 bases in between. CDR3 size: 14 residues. From germline, CDR1 is MNHEY and CDR2 SMNVEV (reference sequence). The CDR3 spells CASSYNRIGQPQHF. CDR3 DNA sequence: TGTGCCAGCAGTTACAACAGGATAGGTCAGCCCCAGCATTTT.

The chain carries TRBV11-3 and TRBJ1-1, with D uncertain. CDR3 length: 13 residues. Germline CDR1 SGHNT, CDR2 YENEEA. Trimming took 0 bases from V and 6 from J, leaving 8 bases between them. CDR3 in DNA: TGTGCCAGCAGCTTAGATCTCAGGTCTGAAGCTTTCTTT. Translating it yields CASSLDLRSEAFF.

The gene calls are TRBV4-3 and TRBJ1-6; unclear D gene. V was clipped by 4 bases and J by 7 bases, with 14 bases between them. CDR3 length: 15 residues. Germline lookup yields CDR1 LGHNA and CDR2 YSLEER. CDR3 coding DNA: TGCGCCAGCAGCCTGGCTCTCTCGGGCAATTCACCCCTCCACTTT. Translating it yields CASSLALSGNSPLHF.

The chain combines TRBV5-4 with TRBJ2-2, with D possibly TRBD2 on 6 matching bases. The V end was cut by 0 bases, the J end by 4 bases, with 19 bases between. The CDR3 runs to 18 residues. Germline-derived CDR1 and CDR2 are SGHNT and YYREEE (reference sequence). CDR3 protein: CASSLDPSASSGTGELFF. The CDR3 bases are TGTGCCAGCAGCTTGGACCCTAGCGCTTCCAGTGGCACCGGGGAGCTGTTTTTT.

The J gene is TRBJ1-2, the V gene TRBV11-2; unclear D gene. The CDR3 sequence is 10 residues long. Trimming removed 11 bases at V and 5 bases at J, with 9 bases between. Per the germline V gene, CDR1 is SGHAT and CDR2 is FQNNGV. The CDR3 reads CARAAYGYTF. The CDR3 DNA follows: TGTGCCCGGGCGGCTTATGGCTACACCTTC.